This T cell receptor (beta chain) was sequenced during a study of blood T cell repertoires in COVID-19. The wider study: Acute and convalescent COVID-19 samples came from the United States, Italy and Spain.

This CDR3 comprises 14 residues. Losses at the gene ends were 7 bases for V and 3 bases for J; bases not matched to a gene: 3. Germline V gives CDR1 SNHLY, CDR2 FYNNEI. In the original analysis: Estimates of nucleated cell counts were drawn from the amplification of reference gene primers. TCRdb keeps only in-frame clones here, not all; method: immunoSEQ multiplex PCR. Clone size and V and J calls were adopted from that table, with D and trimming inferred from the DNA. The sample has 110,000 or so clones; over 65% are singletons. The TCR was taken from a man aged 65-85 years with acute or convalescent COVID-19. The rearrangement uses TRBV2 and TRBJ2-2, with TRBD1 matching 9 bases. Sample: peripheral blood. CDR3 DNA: TGTGCCAGCAAACAGGGGGCCGACACCGGGGAGCTGTTTTTT. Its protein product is CASKQGADTGELFF.